Ten or more counts support the clone carrying this T cell receptor beta chain. The CDR3 sequence is 15 residues long. Germline trimming cut 0 bases from V and 5 bases from J; bases unmatched to any gene: 8. CDR1 is SGDLS, CDR2 YYNGEE, per germline. Sequenced by immunoSEQ multiplex PCR; TCRdb stores in-frame clones only, minus some. The sample holds 95,000 to 100,000 clones; about 80% are singletons and the top ten take about 10%. The data belong to a study of blood T cell repertoires in COVID-19. The chain recombines TRBV9 with TRBJ2-7, with 7 positions matching TRBD2. This TCR was recovered from a man in his 70s with acute or convalescent COVID-19. The sequenced sample was peripheral blood. CDR3 protein: CASSVVGLENDEQYF. DNA for the CDR3: TGTGCCAGCAGCGTAGTTGGACTAGAAAACGACGAGCAGTACTTC. The full variable domain, rest sourced from reference TRBV9 and TRBJ2-7, is DSGVTQTPKHLITATGQRVTLRCSPRSGDLSVYWYQQSLDQGLQFLIQYYNGEERAKGNILERFSAQQFPDLHSELNLSSLELGDSALYFCASSVVGLENDEQYFGPGTRLTVT.